This T cell receptor beta chain was documented in a study of breast tumors, draining lymph nodes, adjacent tissues. Study-level points and caveats: Tumor T cell lymph node origin was a supported hypothesis, not proven. The data were judged consistent with most tumor T cells coming from lymph node and expanding in tumor. Tumor TCR diversity was below lymph nodes but above nontumor tissue. Compared with basal-like, luminal-like tumors shared significantly more repertoire with nontumor tissue.

Germline loops: CDR1 SGHTA, CDR2 FQGNSA. The CDR3 is 14 amino acids. Trimming left V 4 bases short and J 4 bases short, with 11 bases between. The lymph nodes were axillary draining lymph nodes from breast cancer patients. The table lists this clonotype with many counts. What it recognizes is unknown. TCRdb reprocessed the multiplex PCR reads via MiXCR and lists one record per CDR3 protein. The sample yields about 130,000 distinct CDR3 sequences, approximately 21% seen once. Input material: axillary lymph node tissue. J is TRBJ1-5 and V is TRBV7-2, with D unclear. The TCR sequence derives from a female donor with breast cancer. Some clones in this sample may be carry-over from other donors' samples. CDR3 loop: CASSSPGLNQPQHF. Written as DNA, the CDR3 is TGTGCCAGCAGCTCCCCGGGATTAAATCAGCCCCAGCATTTT.